This T cell receptor beta chain was sequenced during a study of spatial heterogeneity in lung cancer. Turning to the study itself: The study consistently detected more beta-chain than alpha-chain sequences.

Each CDR3 protein gets one entry after TCRdb re-called the 5' RACE reads with MiXCR. Seen here are fewer than 45,000 distinct CDR3 sequences, around 6.5% observed once, and the top ten hold around 42%. The CDR3 sequence is 15 residues long. From germline, CDR1 is SGDLS and CDR2 YYNGEE. Trimming left V 4 bases short and J 0 bases short, with 11 bases between. Regarding time point: sample taken at primary tumor resection. Unsorted whole RNA of tumor, nontumor lung or frozen PBMC was sequenced. Untreated early-stage non-small cell lung cancer patients, some 70 in total, were the donors. This clonotype was detected ten times or more.

The chain combines TRBV9 with TRBJ2-1; D is unclear. Here the sequenced sample was PBMCs, taken at surgery. The clonotype was recovered from a female donor with early-stage non-small cell lung cancer. The CDR3 DNA follows: TGTGCCAGCAGCCCGCGCGTTAGCTCCTACAATGAGCAGTTCTTC. As protein: CASSPRVSSYNEQFF.